The TCR beta chain described here comes from a study of OX40 agonist ivuxolimab in advanced cancers. Background on the study: Patients' therapy was ivuxolimab, an antibody that acts as an agonist of OX40 (CD134). Patients with prior anti-PD-1, anti-PD-L1 or anti-CTLA-4 therapy were eligible; less than 50% had some.

Whole-study findings and limits: The investigators did not determine what antigen specificity the expanded peripheral T cells had. With doses of 0.1-3.0 mg/kg, partial responders showed among the lowest clonal expansion.

In germline, CDR1 is SEHNR, CDR2 FQNEAQ (reference sequence). V lost 0 bases, J lost 6 bases, and 1 base stayed unmatched. The CDR3 is made up of 14 amino acids. Generated by immunoSEQ multiplex PCR, the TCRdb table keeps only in-frame clones and is missing some. The table has some 83,000 clones, about 90% seen once. Note on this clone: The antigen is not known.

The chain employs TRBV7-9 and TRBJ2-2; 7 bases map to TRBD1. The sample was CD4+ or CD8+ T cells sorted from blood, taken in a trial of the OX40 agonist ivuxolimab. The clonotype originates from an adult with an advanced solid tumor such as melanoma, head and neck, liver or kidney cancer. CDR3: CASSLAQGAGELFF. In nucleotides, the CDR3 is TGTGCCAGCAGCTTAGCCCAGGGGGCCGGGGAGCTGTTTTTT.